A single sample gave rise to the 8 T cell receptor beta chains below, sequenced in a study of blood T cell repertoires in COVID-19. The data were produced by immunoSEQ multiplex PCR, yet TCRdb's version contains in-frame clones alone and is incomplete. Among under 150,000 clones, 75% to 90% were seen once, and the ten largest hold 4.6%. The source material was peripheral blood. Receptor source: a woman aged 45-59 years with acute or convalescent COVID-19.

This clone showed up just a few times. This chain joins TRBV5-4 and TRBJ1-1; 7 bases are a match to TRBD1. The CDR3 spans 14 residues. Germline V gene data show CDR1 as SGHNT and CDR2 as YYREEE (reference sequence). J was trimmed by 5 bases and V by 3 bases; bases with no gene match: 7. DNA for the CDR3: TGTGCCAGCAGCTATGACAGGGCGGGGACTGAAGCTTTCTTT. It yields the protein CASSYDRAGTEAFF.

The V and J genes are TRBV5-6 and TRBJ2-1; perhaps TRBD2 as D (5 bases). Germline loops: CDR1 SGHDT, CDR2 YYEEEE. Trimming removed 0 bases from V and 0 bases from J, with 7 bases in between. CDR3 length: 15 amino acids. The CDR3 protein is CASSLVEDSYNEQFF. The CDR3 coding sequence is TGTGCCAGCAGCTTGGTGGAGGACTCCTACAATGAGCAGTTCTTC.

V is TRBV6-5 and J is TRBJ2-7, with 7 bases matching TRBD1. CDR1 is MNHEY and CDR2 is SVGAGI in the germline V gene. The CDR3 is made up of 15 amino acids. The ends lost 5 bases at V and 0 bases at J; junction bases unmatched: 7. CDR3 loop: CASSKGQLTSYEQYF. The CDR3 DNA follows: TGTGCCAGCAGTAAGGGACAGTTAACCTCCTACGAGCAGTACTTC.

The chain combines TRBV7-2 with TRBJ1-2, with 7 bases fitting TRBD1. CDR1 and CDR2 from the germline V gene are SGHTA and FQGNSA. The ends lost 5 bases at V and 8 bases at J; junction bases unmatched: 8. CDR3 length equals 13 residues. The CDR3: CASSPKTGMGYTF. The CDR3 DNA sequence: TGTGCCAGCAGCCCCAAGACAGGGATGGGCTACACCTTC.

The J gene is TRBJ1-2, the V gene TRBV18; D is uncertain. The CDR3 runs to 14 residues. Trimming took off 0 bases at V and 2 bases at J, with 7 bases between the two ends. Germline lookup yields CDR1 KGHSH and CDR2 LQKENI. The CDR3 nucleotides are TGTGCCAGCTCACCACCGGTACAGAACTATGGCTACACCTTC. Translating it yields CASSPPVQNYGYTF.

The chain couples TRBV2 to TRBJ1-1; D is undetermined. Germline CDR1 reads SNHLY; CDR2 reads FYNNEI. CDR3 length: 14 residues. Trimming took off 6 bases at V and 1 base at J, with 12 bases between the two ends. CDR3 residues: CASRGLGGNTEAFF. The CDR3 coding sequence is TGTGCCAGCAGAGGCCTGGGAGGGAACACTGAAGCTTTCTTT.

The chain uses TRBV3-1 (or the pseudogene TRBV3-2) and TRBJ1-6; 10 nucleotides align to TRBD1. Germline CDR1 LGHDT, CDR2 YNNKEL (reference sequence). Trimming removed 7 bases from V and 9 bases from J; junction bases left unmatched: 9. The CDR3 is 15 residues long. CDR3 nucleotides: TGTGCCAGCACCGAAGGGACAGGGGTAATTTCACCCCTCCACTTT. It translates to CASTEGTGVISPLHF.

The chain recombines TRBV19 with TRBJ1-5, with 8 nucleotides matching TRBD1. This CDR3 comprises 16 residues. Germline CDR1 reads LNHDA; CDR2 reads SQIVND (reference sequence). V lost 7 bases, J lost 2 bases, and 10 bases stayed unmatched. The CDR3 coding sequence is TGTGCCAGTACCAACCCACCGGGACAGGGCAATCAGCCCCAGCATTTT. Translated, it gives CASTNPPGQGNQPQHF.